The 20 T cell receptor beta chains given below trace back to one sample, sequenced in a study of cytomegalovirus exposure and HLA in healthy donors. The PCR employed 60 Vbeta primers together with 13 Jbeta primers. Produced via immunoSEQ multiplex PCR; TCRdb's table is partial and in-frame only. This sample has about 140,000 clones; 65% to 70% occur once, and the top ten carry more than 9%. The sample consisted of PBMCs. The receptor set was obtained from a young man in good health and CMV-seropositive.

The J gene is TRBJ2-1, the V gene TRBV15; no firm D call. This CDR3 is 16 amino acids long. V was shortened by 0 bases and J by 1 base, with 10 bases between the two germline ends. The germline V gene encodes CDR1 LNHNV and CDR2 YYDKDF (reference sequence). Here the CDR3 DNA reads TGTGCCACCAGCAGAGATAAGTCAGGATCCTACAATGAGCAGTTCTTC. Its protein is CATSRDKSGSYNEQFF.

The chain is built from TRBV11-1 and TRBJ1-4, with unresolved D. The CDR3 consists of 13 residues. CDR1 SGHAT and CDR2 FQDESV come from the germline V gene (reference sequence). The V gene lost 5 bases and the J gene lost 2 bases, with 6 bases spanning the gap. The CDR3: CASSPSTNEKLFF. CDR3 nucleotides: TGTGCCAGCAGCCCCTCGACTAATGAAAAACTGTTTTTT.

The CDR3 spells CASSRWPTSGGGNEQFF. Written as DNA, the CDR3 is TGCGCCAGCAGCCGGTGGCCGACTAGCGGGGGGGGGAATGAGCAGTTCTTC. The chain combines TRBV4-1 with TRBJ2-1; 14 bases match TRBD2. The germline V gene has CDR1 MGHRA and CDR2 YSYEKL. This CDR3 spans 17 amino acids. The V and J ends lost 4 bases and 7 bases, in that order; junction bases with no gene match: 9.

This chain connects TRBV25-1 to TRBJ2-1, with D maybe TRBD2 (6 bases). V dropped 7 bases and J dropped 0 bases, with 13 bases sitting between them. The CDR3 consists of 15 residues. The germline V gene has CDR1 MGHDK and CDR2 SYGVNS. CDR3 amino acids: CASTLATSSYNEQFF. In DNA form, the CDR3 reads TGTGCCAGCACTCTAGCGACAAGCTCCTACAATGAGCAGTTCTTC.

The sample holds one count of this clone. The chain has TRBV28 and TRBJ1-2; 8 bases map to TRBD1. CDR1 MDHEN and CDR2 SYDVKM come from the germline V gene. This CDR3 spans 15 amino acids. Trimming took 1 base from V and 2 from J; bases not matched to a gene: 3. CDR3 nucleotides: TGTGCCAGCAGTTTATTGGCAGGGGGCAACTATGGCTACACCTTC. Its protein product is CASSLLAGGNYGYTF.

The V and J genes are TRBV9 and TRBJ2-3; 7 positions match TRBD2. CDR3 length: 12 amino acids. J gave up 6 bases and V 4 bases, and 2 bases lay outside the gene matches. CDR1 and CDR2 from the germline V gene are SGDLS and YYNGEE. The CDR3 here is CASSLRGDTQYF. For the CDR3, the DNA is TGTGCCAGCAGCCTGCGGGGGGATACGCAGTATTTT. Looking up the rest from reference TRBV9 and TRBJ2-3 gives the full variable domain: DSGVTQTPKHLITATGQRVTLRCSPRSGDLSVYWYQQSLDQGLQFLIQYYNGEERAKGNILERFSAQQFPDLHSELNLSSLELGDSALYFCASSLRGDTQYFGPGTRLTVL.

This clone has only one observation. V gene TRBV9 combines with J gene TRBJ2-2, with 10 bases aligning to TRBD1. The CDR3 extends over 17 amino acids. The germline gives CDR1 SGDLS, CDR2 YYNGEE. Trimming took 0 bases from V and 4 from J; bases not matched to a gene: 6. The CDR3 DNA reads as TGTGCCAGCAGCGTAGCGGGACAGGGGTTGGCCACCGGGGAGCTGTTTTTT. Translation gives CASSVAGQGLATGELFF.

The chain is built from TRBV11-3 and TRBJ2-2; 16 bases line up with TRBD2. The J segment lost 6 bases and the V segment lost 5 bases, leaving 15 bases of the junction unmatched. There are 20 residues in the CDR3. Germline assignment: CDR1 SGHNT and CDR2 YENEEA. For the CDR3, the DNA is TGTGCCAGCAGCCGAATGCCGGGACTAGCGGGAGGGCCGTCCTCCGGGGAGCTGTTTTTT. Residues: CASSRMPGLAGGPSSGELFF.

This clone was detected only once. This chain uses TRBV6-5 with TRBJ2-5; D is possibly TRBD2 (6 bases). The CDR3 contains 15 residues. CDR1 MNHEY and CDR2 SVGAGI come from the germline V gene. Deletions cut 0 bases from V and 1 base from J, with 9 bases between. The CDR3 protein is CASSYSLGGQETQYF. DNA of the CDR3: TGTGCCAGCAGTTACTCGTTGGGGGGCCAAGAGACCCAGTACTTC.

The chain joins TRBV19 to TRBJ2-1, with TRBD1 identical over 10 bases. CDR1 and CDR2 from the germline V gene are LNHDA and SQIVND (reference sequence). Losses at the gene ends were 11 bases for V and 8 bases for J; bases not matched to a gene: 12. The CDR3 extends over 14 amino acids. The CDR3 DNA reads TGTGCCGCCAGGGGGGGACAGGGGACCTATGAGCAGTTCTTC. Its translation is CAARGGQGTYEQFF. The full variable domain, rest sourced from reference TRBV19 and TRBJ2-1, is DGGITQSPKYLFRKEGQNVTLSCEQNLNHDAMYWYRQDPGQGLRLIYYSQIVNDFQKGDIAEGYSVSREKKESFPLTVTSAQKNPTAFYLCAARGGQGTYEQFFGPGTRLTVL.

For the CDR3, the DNA is TGTGCCAGCAGGCGCTTGTACGAGCAGTACTTC. Protein sequence: CASRRLYEQYF. V usage is TRBV2 and J usage is TRBJ2-7, with D unresolved. Trimming stripped 6 bases from V and 4 bases from J, with 7 bases between. CDR1 SNHLY and CDR2 FYNNEI come from the germline V gene. The CDR3 runs 11 residues.

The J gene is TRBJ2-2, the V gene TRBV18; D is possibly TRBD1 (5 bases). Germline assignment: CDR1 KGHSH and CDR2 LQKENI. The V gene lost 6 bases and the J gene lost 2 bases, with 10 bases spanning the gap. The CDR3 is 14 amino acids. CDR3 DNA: TGTGCCAGCTCCCTACAGGACAACACCGGGGAGCTGTTTTTT. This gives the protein CASSLQDNTGELFF.

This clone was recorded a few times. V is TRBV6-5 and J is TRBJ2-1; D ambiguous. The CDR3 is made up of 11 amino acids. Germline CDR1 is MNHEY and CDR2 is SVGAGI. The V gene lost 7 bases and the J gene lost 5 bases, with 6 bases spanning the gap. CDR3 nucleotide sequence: TGTGCCAGCACCTTAAACAATGAGCAGTTCTTC. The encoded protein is CASTLNNEQFF.

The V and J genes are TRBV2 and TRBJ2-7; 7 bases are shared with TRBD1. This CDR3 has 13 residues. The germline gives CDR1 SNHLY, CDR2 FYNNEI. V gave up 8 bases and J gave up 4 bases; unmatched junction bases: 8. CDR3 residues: CASVGTEGYEQYF. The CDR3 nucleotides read TGTGCCAGCGTAGGGACAGAAGGTTACGAGCAGTACTTC. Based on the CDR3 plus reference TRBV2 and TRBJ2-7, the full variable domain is EPEVTQTPSHQVTQMGQEVILRCVPISNHLYFYWYRQILGQKVEFLVSFYNNEISEKSEIFDDQFSVERPDGSNFTLKIRSTKLEDSAMYFCASVGTEGYEQYFGPGTRLTVT.

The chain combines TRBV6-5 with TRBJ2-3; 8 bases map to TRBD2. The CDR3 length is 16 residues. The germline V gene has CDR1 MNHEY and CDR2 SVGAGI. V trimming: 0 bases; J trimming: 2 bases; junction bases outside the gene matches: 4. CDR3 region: CASSYSLAGITDTQYF. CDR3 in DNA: TGTGCCAGCAGTTACTCTTTAGCGGGAATCACAGATACGCAGTATTTT.

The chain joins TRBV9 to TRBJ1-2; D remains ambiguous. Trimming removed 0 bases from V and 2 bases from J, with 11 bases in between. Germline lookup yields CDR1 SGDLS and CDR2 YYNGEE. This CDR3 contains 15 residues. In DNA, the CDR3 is TGTGCCAGCAGCGTAGTGGCAACAGCCAACTATGGCTACACCTTC. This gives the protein CASSVVATANYGYTF.

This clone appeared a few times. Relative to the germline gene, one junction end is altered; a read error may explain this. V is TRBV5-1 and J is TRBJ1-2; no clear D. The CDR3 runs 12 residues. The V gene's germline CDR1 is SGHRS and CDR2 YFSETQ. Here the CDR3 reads CASSSDNSGYTF. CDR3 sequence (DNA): TGCGCCAGCAGCTCAGACAACTCTGGCTACACCTTC.

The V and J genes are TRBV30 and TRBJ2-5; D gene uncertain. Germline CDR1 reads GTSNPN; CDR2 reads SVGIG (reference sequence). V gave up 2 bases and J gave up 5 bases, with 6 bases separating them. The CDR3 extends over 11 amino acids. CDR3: CAWSSQETQYF. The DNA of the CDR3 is TGTGCCTGGAGTTCCCAGGAGACCCAGTACTTC.

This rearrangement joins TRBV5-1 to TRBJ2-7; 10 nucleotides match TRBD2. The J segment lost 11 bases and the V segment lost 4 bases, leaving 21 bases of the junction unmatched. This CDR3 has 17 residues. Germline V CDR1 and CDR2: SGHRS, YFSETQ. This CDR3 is CASSNRELAGTPSREYF. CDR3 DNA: TGCGCCAGCAGCAACCGAGAACTAGCGGGAACACCATCCCGGGAGTACTTC.

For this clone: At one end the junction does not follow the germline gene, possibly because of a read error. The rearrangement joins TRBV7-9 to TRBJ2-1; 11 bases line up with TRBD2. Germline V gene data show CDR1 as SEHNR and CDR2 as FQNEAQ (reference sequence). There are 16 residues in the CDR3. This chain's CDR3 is CSSSLDKLAGANEQFF. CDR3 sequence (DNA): TGTTCCAGCAGCTTAGATAAACTAGCGGGAGCCAATGAGCAGTTCTTC.